The 29 T cell receptor beta chains reported below all come from one sample, sequenced in a study of OX40 agonist ivuxolimab in advanced cancers. Only in-frame clones appear in the TCRdb table, and some are missing; sequencing was by immunoSEQ multiplex PCR. Here the sample spans just over 50,000 clones, around 82% being singletons. This specimen consisted of CD4+ or CD8+ T cells sorted from blood, obtained in a trial of the OX40 agonist ivuxolimab. The receptors shown here come from an adult with an advanced solid tumor such as melanoma, head and neck, liver or kidney cancer.

The chain is built from TRBV19 and TRBJ2-3, with 11 bases that match TRBD2. The CDR3 has 15 residues. V lost 5 bases and J lost 3; bases outside the gene matches: 4. In germline, CDR1 is LNHDA, CDR2 SQIVND (reference sequence). CDR3 bases: TGTGCCAGTAGTTTGGCTAGCGGGAGGACAGATACGCAGTATTTT. Its translation is CASSLASGRTDTQYF.

This clone was detected only a few times. This chain connects TRBV9 to TRBJ2-5, with D perhaps TRBD2 (6 bases). The germline gives CDR1 SGDLS, CDR2 YYNGEE. This CDR3 region has 14 residues. The V gene lost 0 bases and the J gene lost 3 bases, with 9 bases spanning the gap. CDR3 bases: TGTGCCAGCAGCGTAGCGGGCGGGGAAGAGACCCAGTACTTC. Its translation: CASSVAGGEETQYF.

The rearrangement joins TRBV15 to TRBJ1-1; the D is unclear. The CDR3 runs 15 residues. Germline-derived CDR1 and CDR2 are LNHNV and YYDKDF (reference sequence). V lost 4 bases and J lost 2, with 14 bases in between. The CDR3 coding sequence is TGTGCCACCAGCACCCGGTCCCATCTAAACACTGAAGCTTTCTTT. Translated, it gives CATSTRSHLNTEAFF. Complete variable domain (other parts from reference TRBV15 and TRBJ1-1): DAMVIQNPRYQVTQFGKPVTLSCSQTLNHNVMYWYQQKSSQAPKLLFHYYDKDFNNEADTPDNFQSRRPNTSFCFLDIRSPGLGDTAMYLCATSTRSHLNTEAFFGQGTRLTVV.

On this clone itself: Here the CDR3 omits its conserved ending phenylalanine or tryptophan, so a read error is the likely source. No DNA is shown, since the ends of the CDR3 on it are uncertain; the CDR3 is the one TCRdb lists. The chain joins TRBV20-1 to TRBJ2-3; the table's D call, TRBD2, has no DNA check behind it. The CDR3 is 11 residues long, ends included. Germline loops: CDR1 DFQATT, CDR2 SNEGSKA (reference sequence). The CDR3 reads CSARSSAFTAI.

The CDR3 nucleotides read TGCGCCAGCAGCTTGGCCGCGACAAGGCAAGAGACCCAGTACTTC. Protein: CASSLAATRQETQYF. The rearrangement joins TRBV5-1 to TRBJ2-5, with D unresolved. V lost 0 bases and J lost 2, with 11 bases in between. The CDR3 runs to 15 residues. Germline CDR1 and CDR2: SGHRS and YFSETQ.

This chain links TRBV11-3 with TRBJ1-1, with 7 bases fitting TRBD1. The CDR3 runs to 15 residues. The germline CDR1 and CDR2 sequences are SGHNT and YENEEA. V shed 4 bases and J 9 bases; nucleotides not matched to a gene: 14. CDR3 in amino acids: CASSSNPGQMTKAFF. The CDR3 DNA follows: TGTGCCAGCAGCTCTAATCCGGGACAGATGACGAAAGCTTTCTTT. The whole variable domain, filled in from reference TRBV11-3 and TRBJ1-1, reads EAGVVQSPRYKIIEKKQPVAFWCNPISGHNTLYWYLQNLGQGPELLIRYENEEAVDDSQLPKDRFSAERLKGVDSTLKIQPAELGDSAVYLCASSSNPGQMTKAFFGQGTRLTVV.

This clone was seen only once. This rearrangement joins TRBV19 to TRBJ1-2, with unresolved D. Trimming shortened V by 5 bases and J by 1 base, and 11 bases separated the two germline ends. The germline V gene has CDR1 LNHDA and CDR2 SQIVND (reference sequence). The CDR3 covers 14 residues. Here the CDR3 reads CASSPQTNNYGYTF. The CDR3 coding sequence is TGTGCCAGTAGTCCCCAGACCAATAACTATGGCTACACCTTC.

V gene TRBV11-2 combines with J gene TRBJ2-7; TRBD1 might be the D (8 bases). This CDR3 is built from 14 residues. Germline V gene lookup returns CDR1 SGHAT and CDR2 FQNNGV. The ends were cut back, 6 bases at V and 3 bases at J, with 15 bases in the middle. In DNA form, the CDR3 reads TGTGCCAGCAGACAGGGGGGGAGCCACTACGAGCAGTACTTC. This gives the protein CASRQGGSHYEQYF.

V usage is TRBV30 and J usage is TRBJ2-7; 7 nucleotides match TRBD2. From germline, CDR1 is GTSNPN and CDR2 SVGIG (reference sequence). This CDR3 spans 12 amino acids. V was pared by 3 bases and J by 9 bases, with 8 bases of the junction left unmatched. This CDR3 is CAWRTTSKPQYF. For the CDR3, the DNA is TGTGCCTGGAGAACGACTAGCAAGCCGCAGTACTTC. The variable domain in full, with the rest retrieved from reference TRBV30 and TRBJ2-7, is SQTIHQWPATLVQPVGSPLSLECTVEGTSNPNLYWYRQAAGRGLQLLFYSVGIGQISSEVPQNLSASRPQDRQFILSSKKLLLSDSGFYLCAWRTTSKPQYFGPGTRLTVT.

This clone was seen only once. V usage is TRBV2 and J usage is TRBJ2-1; 9 positions agree with TRBD1. The junction had 6 bases not matched to a gene; V was cut back by 5 bases and J by 1 base. Looked up from germline, CDR1 is SNHLY and CDR2 is FYNNEI. This CDR3 comprises 16 residues. The chain's CDR3 is CASSRQGEMSYNEQFF. The CDR3 nucleotides read TGTGCCAGCAGTAGACAGGGGGAAATGTCCTACAATGAGCAGTTCTTC.

V and J are TRBV11-2 and TRBJ2-5, with D possibly matching TRBD2 (5 bases). CDR1 and CDR2 from the germline V gene are SGHAT and FQNNGV. Trimming cost V 3 bases and J 5 bases, with 10 bases left between them. CDR3 size: 13 residues. The CDR3 loop reads CASSFLAWETQYF. CDR3 nucleotide sequence: TGTGCCAGCAGCTTCCTAGCATGGGAGACCCAGTACTTC. Complete variable domain (other parts from reference TRBV11-2 and TRBJ2-5): EAGVAQSPRYKIIEKRQSVAFWCNPISGHATLYWYQQILGQGPKLLIQFQNNGVVDDSQLPKDRFSAERLKGVDSTLKIQPAKLEDSAVYLCASSFLAWETQYFGPGTRLLVL.

This chain uses TRBV21-1 with TRBJ2-5; the table's D gene call, TRBD2, was not cross checked with the DNA. TRBV21-1 is classified as a pseudogene. The CDR3 loop spans 16 amino acids. The CDR3 DNA is TGTGCCAGCAGCAATTGGCGACTAGCGGGAGGAGAGACCCAGTACTTC. It translates to CASSNWRLAGGETQYF.

In this sample, this clone turned up a few times. The chain carries TRBV29-1 and TRBJ2-7; D may be TRBD1 (6 bases). V was clipped by 4 bases and J by 1 base, with 14 bases between them. The CDR3 totals 14 residues. Per the germline V gene, CDR1 is SQVTM and CDR2 is ANQGSEA. The CDR3 is CSVVIRQVSYEQYF. DNA for the CDR3: TGCAGCGTTGTTATCCGACAGGTTTCCTACGAGCAGTACTTC.

The CDR3 DNA is TGTGCCAGCAGCCACCGCGCAGAGACCGGGGAGCTGTTTTTT. It specifies CASSHRAETGELFF. This chain connects TRBV11-3 to TRBJ2-2; unclear D gene. Trimming stripped 5 bases from V and 5 bases from J, with 12 bases between. The germline V gene has CDR1 SGHNT and CDR2 YENEEA. CDR3 length: 14 residues. The whole variable domain, remainder taken from reference TRBV11-3 and TRBJ2-2, is EAGVVQSPRYKIIEKKQPVAFWCNPISGHNTLYWYLQNLGQGPELLIRYENEEAVDDSQLPKDRFSAERLKGVDSTLKIQPAELGDSAVYLCASSHRAETGELFFGEGSRLTVL.

V gene TRBV6-1 combines with J gene TRBJ2-7; 11 nucleotides agree with TRBD2. Germline V gene lookup returns CDR1 MNHNS and CDR2 SASEGT. Unmatched junction bases numbered 8, after V lost 4 bases and J lost 6 bases. This CDR3 is 15 amino acids long. CDR3 region: CASSATSGKGGEQYF. The CDR3 DNA sequence: TGTGCCAGCAGTGCGACTAGCGGGAAGGGCGGCGAGCAGTACTTC.

The chain carries TRBV7-2 and TRBJ2-7; 7 bases map to TRBD2. The CDR3 contains 14 residues. CDR1 and CDR2 (germline): SGHTA, FQGNSA. The ends lost 5 bases at V and 7 bases at J; junction bases unmatched: 11. In nucleotides, the CDR3 is TGTGCCAGCAGCGAAATAGCGGGCTCGGGGGAGCAGTACTTC. Its protein is CASSEIAGSGEQYF. Full variable domain (missing parts from reference TRBV7-2 and TRBJ2-7): GAGVSQSPSNKVTEKGKDVELRCDPISGHTALYWYRQSLGQGLEFLIYFQGNSAPDKSGLPSDRFSAERTGGSVSTLTIQRTQQEDSAVYLCASSEIAGSGEQYFGPGTRLTVT.

The chain recombines TRBV2 with TRBJ2-7; 8 positions agree with TRBD1. The CDR3 consists of 14 residues. Germline V lookup: CDR1 SNHLY, CDR2 FYNNEI. The trim removed 4 bases at V and 3 bases at J, leaving 5 bases unmatched. The CDR3 DNA reads as TGTGCCAGCAGTGCTCAGGGGGCCGGCTACGAGCAGTACTTC. Its translation is CASSAQGAGYEQYF.

The chain couples TRBV7-8 to TRBJ2-3; TRBD1 is a possible D gene (6 bases). CDR1 SGHVS and CDR2 FQNEAQ come from the germline V gene. There are 16 residues in the CDR3. V lost 4 bases and J 2 bases, leaving 16 bases between the germline ends. CDR3 sequence reads: CASSSTLAGATDTQYF. The CDR3 DNA reads as TGTGCCAGCAGCTCTACCCTGGCAGGGGCCACAGATACGCAGTATTTT. Looking up the rest from reference TRBV7-8 and TRBJ2-3 gives the full variable domain: GAGVSQSPRYKVAKRGQDVALRCDPISGHVSLFWYQQALGQGPEFLTYFQNEAQLDKSGLPSDRFFAERPEGSVSTLKIQRTQQEDSAVYLCASSSTLAGATDTQYFGPGTRLTVL.

The V and J genes are TRBV28 and TRBJ1-1; 7 bases line up with TRBD1. V trimming: 8 bases; J trimming: 3 bases; junction bases outside the gene matches: 9. There are 14 residues in the CDR3. Germline V gene data show CDR1 as MDHEN and CDR2 as SYDVKM. DNA of the CDR3: TGTGCCAGCTCCCCGGGGCAGGGGGACACTGAAGCTTTCTTT. It codes for CASSPGQGDTEAFF.

This clone was observed a few times. This rearrangement joins TRBV9 to TRBJ1-1, with D perhaps TRBD1 (5 bases). This CDR3 is built from 16 residues. Trimming left V 4 bases short and J 5 bases short, with 21 bases between. The germline CDR1 and CDR2 sequences are SGDLS and YYNGEE. CDR3 region: CASSLLSQGSGTEAFF. The CDR3 DNA sequence: TGTGCCAGCAGCCTATTGTCCCAGGGATCGGGAACTGAAGCTTTCTTT.

This chain uses TRBV20-1 with TRBJ1-1; 9 bases are shared with TRBD1. This CDR3 has 11 residues. After removal of 5 bases from V and 10 bases from J, the junction contained 5 bases not matched to a gene. Germline assignment: CDR1 DFQATT and CDR2 SNEGSKA (reference sequence). The CDR3 is CSAGRQGVAFF. Written as DNA, the CDR3 is TGCAGTGCTGGGAGACAGGGGGTAGCTTTCTTT.

This chain links TRBV29-1 with TRBJ2-3, with TRBD2 identical over 8 bases. Germline V gene sequence: CDR1 SQVTM, CDR2 ANQGSEA. J was trimmed by 3 bases and V by 1 base; bases with no gene match: 6. The CDR3 totals 15 residues. CDR3 residues: CSVEVGTRGTDTQYF. In DNA form, the CDR3 reads TGCAGCGTTGAAGTCGGGACTAGAGGAACAGATACGCAGTATTTT.

DNA of the CDR3: TGTGCCAGCAGTACAGGTCTGACTGAAGCTTTCTTT. It is translated as CASSTGLTEAFF. The chain has TRBV6-5 and TRBJ1-1; D may be TRBD1 (5 bases). Germline V gene data show CDR1 as MNHEY and CDR2 as SVGAGI. CDR3 length: 12 residues. Trimming cost V 5 bases and J 5 bases, with 9 bases left between them.

This chain joins TRBV28 and TRBJ1-3; TRBD1 matches 8 bases. The CDR3 has 14 residues. V shed 3 bases and J 7 bases; nucleotides not matched to a gene: 5. Germline values: CDR1 MDHEN, CDR2 SYDVKM. In DNA form, the CDR3 reads TGTGCCAGCAGTTTTTTGGACAGGGTGAACACCATATATTTT. Translated, it gives CASSFLDRVNTIYF.

This clone was detected only once. The chain uses TRBV29-1 and TRBJ1-3; D gene uncertain. CDR1 is SQVTM, CDR2 ANQGSEA, per germline. CDR3 length: 15 amino acids. Trimming removed 0 bases from V and 0 bases from J, with 9 bases in between. CDR3 in DNA: TGCAGCGTTGAAGATGGAGTGTACTCTGGAAACACCATATATTTT. Its protein is CSVEDGVYSGNTIYF.

The chain joins TRBV4-1 to TRBJ1-2, with D possibly being TRBD1 (6 bases). V dropped 1 base and J dropped 1 base, with 10 bases sitting between them. Germline CDR1 and CDR2: MGHRA and YSYEKL. This CDR3 is 15 amino acids long. CDR3 bases: TGCGCCAGCAGCCAAGGACAGGATGTTAACTATGGCTACACCTTC. This encodes CASSQGQDVNYGYTF.

The V and J genes are TRBV7-5 and TRBJ1-5. TRBV7-5 is an annotated pseudogene. The CDR3 consists of 13 residues. The CDR3 is CARSLGVRRNENF. In DNA form, the CDR3 reads TGTGCCAGAAGCTTAGGAGTTCGCAGAAACGAGAATTTT.

The chain combines TRBV28 with TRBJ1-4; the match to TRBD1 covers 10 bases. The length of the CDR3 is 16 residues. Germline V gene sequence: CDR1 MDHEN, CDR2 SYDVKM. With V trimmed by 7 bases and J by 5 bases, 10 bases remained unmatched. The CDR3: CASKTGTGATNEKLFF. The CDR3 DNA is TGTGCCAGCAAGACCGGGACAGGGGCCACAAATGAAAAACTGTTTTTT.

The chain uses TRBV11-2 and TRBJ2-3, with D possibly being TRBD1 (6 bases). V lost 5 bases and J 5 bases, leaving 14 bases between the germline ends. Per the germline V gene, CDR1 is SGHAT and CDR2 is FQNNGV. The CDR3 is made up of 14 amino acids. Written as DNA, the CDR3 is TGTGCCAGCAGCGGACAGCCAGGGCGAGATACGCAGTATTTT. Its translation: CASSGQPGRDTQYF.